This T cell receptor beta chain is drawn from a study of T cells after yellow fever vaccination. Whole-study context: SMART-Seq v4 Ultra Low Input handled preparation of low-cell-number fractions. Study-wide findings and caveats: Abundant bulk-population clonotypes could contaminate the FACS-sorted repertoires. Post-booster repertoires contained most primary-vaccination clones again (about 95% CD4, about 90% CD8).

UMIs and a universal primer site were added when TCR cDNA was made by 5'RACE template switching. TCRdb itself ran the 5' RACE reads through MiXCR, one entry per CDR3 protein. Of about 160,000 distinct CDR3 sequences listed, about 7% are singletons. This clonotype was picked up many times. As yet, its antigen is unknown. The CDR3 is 13 residues long. Trimming took 5 bases from V and 3 from J, leaving 10 bases between them. The sequencing here drew on CD4+ T cells sorted from PBMCs, taken 4 to 5 days after the first yellow fever vaccination. The gene calls are TRBV12-3 or TRBV12-4 and TRBJ1-2; D gene ambiguous. The TCR sequence derives from a man younger than 35 who received the YFV17D yellow fever vaccine. The CDR3: CASSATRDYGYTF. For the CDR3, the DNA is TGTGCCAGCAGTGCGACCCGGGACTATGGCTACACCTTC.